These 17 T cell receptor beta chains share one sample of origin, sequenced in a study of CD8+CD57+ T cells in acquired aplastic anemia. All patients picked for sequencing had shown, by flow cytometry, an expansion of CD8+CD57+ cells. Genomic DNA, the template, was used for profiling of the TCR beta VDJ and CDR3. One entry per CDR3 protein results from TCRdb running MiXCR on the reads. This sample has under 200,000 distinct CDR3 sequences, with about half found just once. The sequencing sample was made of sorted CD4+, CD8+, or CD8+CD57+ T cells (not recorded which) from PBMCs. These receptors came from a human donor with aplastic anemia.

This rearrangement joins TRBV4-1 to TRBJ2-3; no definite D call. Per germline, CDR1 MGHRA and CDR2 YSYEKL. The CDR3 consists of 14 residues. Trimming took 0 bases from V and 6 from J, leaving 10 bases between them. CDR3 amino acids: CASSQDSLLDTQYF. CDR3 DNA: TGCGCCAGCAGCCAAGACTCTTTACTGGATACGCAGTATTTT.

This clonotype was detected many times. The V and J genes are TRBV5-5 and TRBJ1-2; 8 nucleotides match TRBD1. In germline, CDR1 is SGHKS, CDR2 YYEKEE (reference sequence). The V segment lost 6 bases and the J segment 7 bases; nucleotides outside the gene matches: 17. The CDR3 totals 16 residues. The CDR3 region has the DNA TGTGCCAGCATCCGGGACAGGCCTCTAGGCCAAGGTGGCTACACCTTC. This sequence encodes CASIRDRPLGQGGYTF.

The chain is built from TRBV24-1 and TRBJ1-2, with 12 bases that match TRBD1. CDR3 length equals 19 residues. Germline V gene sequence: CDR1 KGHDR, CDR2 SFDVKD. V shed 3 bases, J shed 4 bases, and the junction held 14 bases outside the gene matches. CDR3 protein: CATSDTKGTGGASSYGYTF. The CDR3 nucleotides are TGTGCCACCAGTGATACCAAGGGGACAGGGGGCGCGAGTAGCTATGGCTACACCTTC.

Comments on this clonotype: This may stem from a read error, because a much larger clone lies one nucleotide away. The final CDR3 position lacks the conserved phenylalanine or tryptophan, pointing to a likely read error. The chain links TRBV14 to TRBJ1-1; D uncertain. Germline V gene lookup returns CDR1 SGHDN and CDR2 FVKESK. Between the trimmed V and J ends, which lost 0 bases and 3 bases, there was a span of 11 bases. This CDR3 is 15 amino acids long. The CDR3 sequence: CASSQDRLRYTEAFL. The CDR3 DNA reads TGTGCCAGCAGCCAAGATCGTTTGCGGTACACTGAAGCTTTCCTT.

V gene TRBV30 combines with J gene TRBJ1-4, with TRBD1 identical over 10 bases. The CDR3 extends over 14 amino acids. Trimming took 0 bases from V and 10 from J; bases not matched to a gene: 5. CDR1 GTSNPN and CDR2 SVGIG come from the germline V gene (reference sequence). CDR3: CAWSVRDRGGKLFF. The CDR3 DNA sequence: TGTGCCTGGAGTGTACGGGACAGGGGCGGAAAACTGTTTTTT.

The chain carries TRBV9 and TRBJ2-3; no firm D call. CDR1 SGDLS and CDR2 YYNGEE come from the germline V gene. The V and J ends lost 2 bases and 6 bases respectively, with 13 bases between them. CDR3 size: 14 residues. The CDR3 protein is CASSVSRDRDTQYF. The CDR3 bases are TGTGCCAGCAGCGTCAGCAGAGATAGGGATACGCAGTATTTT.

This sequence joins TRBV5-1 and TRBJ2-3; 8 nucleotides agree with TRBD1. The germline gives CDR1 SGHRS, CDR2 YFSETQ. This CDR3 comprises 14 residues. V lost 6 bases, J lost 3 bases, and 6 bases stayed unmatched. In nucleotides, the CDR3 is TGCGCCAGCAACGACAGGGGTGGAACAGATACGCAGTATTTT. Translated, it gives CASNDRGGTDTQYF.

The chain links TRBV24-1 to TRBJ2-3; TRBD2 agrees at 7 bases. Losses at the gene ends were 7 bases for V and 9 bases for J; bases not matched to a gene: 3. The CDR3 is 11 residues long. Looked up from germline, CDR1 is KGHDR and CDR2 is SFDVKD. The CDR3 loop reads CATSGGLTQYF. The CDR3 nucleotides are TGTGCCACCAGCGGGGGGTTAACGCAGTATTTT.

Of note for this clonotype: The junction departs from germline at one end; a sequencing error may be responsible. This chain uses TRBV11-1 with TRBJ2-6; TRBD2 might be the D (6 bases). This CDR3 is built from 16 residues. From germline, CDR1 is SGHAT and CDR2 FQDESV (reference sequence). This chain's CDR3 is CASCLRGYSGANVLTF. DNA of the CDR3: TGTGCCAGCTGCTTACGGGGGTACTCTGGGGCCAACGTCCTGACTTTC.

V gene TRBV11-1 combines with J gene TRBJ1-6, with 9 bases that match TRBD1. Germline CDR1 SGHAT, CDR2 FQDESV (reference sequence). CDR3 size: 15 residues. V lost 5 bases to trimming and J lost 7 bases; unmatched junction nucleotides: 6. CDR3 sequence reads: CASSLRDRANSPLHF. CDR3 sequence (DNA): TGTGCCAGCAGCCTCCGGGACAGGGCGAATTCACCCCTCCACTTT.

The chain recombines TRBV7-2 with TRBJ1-1; D gene uncertain. V was clipped by 5 bases and J by 6 bases, with 10 bases between them. The CDR3 is made up of 12 amino acids. The germline V gene has CDR1 SGHTA and CDR2 FQGNSA. CDR3 nucleotide sequence: TGTGCCAGCAGCCGAGATGTCGCTGAAGCTTTCTTT. Protein: CASSRDVAEAFF. Supplemented by reference TRBV7-2 and TRBJ1-1, the full variable domain reads GAGVSQSPSNKVTEKGKDVELRCDPISGHTALYWYRQSLGQGLEFLIYFQGNSAPDKSGLPSDRFSAERTGGSVSTLTIQRTQQEDSAVYLCASSRDVAEAFFGQGTRLTVV.

The chain uses TRBV15 and TRBJ1-1; maybe TRBD1 (6 bases). Germline-derived CDR1 and CDR2 are LNHNV and YYDKDF (reference sequence). Trimming removed 0 bases at V and 2 bases at J, with 13 bases between. This CDR3 is built from 16 residues. The CDR3 DNA follows: TGTGCCACCAGCAGAGATTGGAGGGGGTCAAACACTGAAGCTTTCTTT. The encoded protein is CATSRDWRGSNTEAFF.

This clonotype was detected many times. The chain joins TRBV7-2 to TRBJ2-5; TRBD2 aligns across 8 bases. This CDR3 region has 15 residues. J was trimmed by 3 bases and V by 3 bases; bases with no gene match: 6. The germline CDR1 and CDR2 sequences are SGHTA and FQGNSA. The CDR3 DNA follows: TGTGCCAGCAGCTTTCGGGGGGGCGGAAAAGAGACCCAGTACTTC. Encoded protein: CASSFRGGGKETQYF.

On this clonotype itself: A single base separates this from a much larger clone, so it may be a read error. The CDR3 does not close with the conserved phenylalanine or tryptophan, likely indicating a read error. This chain links TRBV5-1 with TRBJ2-5, with 8 bases lining up with TRBD2. Germline-derived CDR1 and CDR2 are SGHRS and YFSETQ. The CDR3 loop spans 14 amino acids. V shed 4 bases, J shed 5 bases, and the junction held 7 bases outside the gene matches. In DNA form, the CDR3 reads TGCGCCAGCAGCCTGAGCGGGAGCAGCGAGACCCAGTACCTC. Translation gives CASSLSGSSETQYL.

The V gene is TRBV20-1, the J gene TRBJ2-7, with D perhaps matching TRBD1 (7 bases). This CDR3 is built from 17 residues. The V gene lost 6 bases and the J gene lost 4 bases, with 28 bases spanning the gap. The germline V gene has CDR1 DFQATT and CDR2 SNEGSKA (reference sequence). The CDR3 spells CSASQATVPGGTYEQYF. The CDR3 DNA reads TGCAGTGCAAGTCAAGCGACCGTGCCAGGGGGGACTTACGAGCAGTACTTC.

This clonotype was observed many times. The rearrangement uses TRBV7-6 and TRBJ1-4; D may be TRBD1 (5 bases). The CDR3 is made up of 14 amino acids. Trimming removed 3 bases at V and 8 bases at J, with 13 bases between. CDR1 and CDR2 from the germline V gene are SGHVS and FNYEAQ. This CDR3 is CASSFSQGGEKLFF. In DNA, the CDR3 is TGTGCCAGCAGCTTTAGCCAGGGCGGGGAAAAACTGTTTTTT.

This chain connects TRBV2 to TRBJ1-5; D remains unclear. The CDR3 loop spans 14 amino acids. In germline, CDR1 is SNHLY, CDR2 FYNNEI. Trimming took off 4 bases at V and 0 bases at J, with 7 bases between the two ends. DNA of the CDR3: TGTGCCAGCAGTGGAGGGAATAGCAATCAGCCCCAGCATTTT. Amino acid sequence: CASSGGNSNQPQHF.